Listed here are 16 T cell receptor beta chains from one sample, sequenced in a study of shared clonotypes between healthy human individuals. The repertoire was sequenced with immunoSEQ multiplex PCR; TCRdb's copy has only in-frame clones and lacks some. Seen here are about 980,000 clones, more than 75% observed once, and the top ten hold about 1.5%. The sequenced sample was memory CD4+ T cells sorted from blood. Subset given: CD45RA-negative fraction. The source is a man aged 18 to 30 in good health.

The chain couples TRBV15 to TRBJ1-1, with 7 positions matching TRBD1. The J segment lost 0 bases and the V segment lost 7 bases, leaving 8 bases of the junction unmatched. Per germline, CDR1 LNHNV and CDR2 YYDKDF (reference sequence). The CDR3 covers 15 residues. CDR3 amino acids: CATKFRRGLNTEAFF. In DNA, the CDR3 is TGTGCCACCAAGTTTCGCAGGGGGTTGAACACTGAAGCTTTCTTT. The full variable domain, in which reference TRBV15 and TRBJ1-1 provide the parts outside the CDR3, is DAMVIQNPRYQVTQFGKPVTLSCSQTLNHNVMYWYQQKSSQAPKLLFHYYDKDFNNEADTPDNFQSRRPNTSFCFLDIRSPGLGDTAMYLCATKFRRGLNTEAFFGQGTRLTVV.

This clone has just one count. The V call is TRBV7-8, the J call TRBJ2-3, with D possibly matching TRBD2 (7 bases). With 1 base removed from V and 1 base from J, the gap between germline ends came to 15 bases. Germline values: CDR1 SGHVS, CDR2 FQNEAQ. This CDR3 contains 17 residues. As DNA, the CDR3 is TGTGCCAGCAGCTTAGACCAAGGGGGGGCCGGCACAGATACGCAGTATTTT. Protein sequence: CASSLDQGGAGTDTQYF.

CDR3 coding DNA: TGTGCCGGCGGGGACTACAATGAGCAGTTCTTC. It translates to CAGGDYNEQFF. The chain is built from TRBV30 and TRBJ2-1, with a weak D call TRBD2 (6 bases). CDR1 is GTSNPN and CDR2 is SVGIG in the germline V gene (reference sequence). Trimming stripped 8 bases from V and 3 bases from J, with 8 bases between. The CDR3 contains 11 residues.

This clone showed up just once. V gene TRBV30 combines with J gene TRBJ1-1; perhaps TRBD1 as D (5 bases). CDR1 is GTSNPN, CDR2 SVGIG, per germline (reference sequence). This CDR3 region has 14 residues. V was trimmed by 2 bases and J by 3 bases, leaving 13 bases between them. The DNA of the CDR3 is TGTGCCTGGAGTCGAGGGACTGTTGACACTGAAGCTTTCTTT. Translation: CAWSRGTVDTEAFF.

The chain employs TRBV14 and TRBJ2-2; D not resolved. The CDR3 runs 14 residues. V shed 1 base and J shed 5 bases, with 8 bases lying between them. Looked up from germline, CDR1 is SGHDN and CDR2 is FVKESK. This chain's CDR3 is CASSQVTRTGELFF. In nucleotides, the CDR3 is TGTGCCAGCAGCCAAGTTACCAGAACCGGGGAGCTGTTTTTT.

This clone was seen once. CDR3 sequence (DNA): TGTGCCAGCAGCGTGGGACGGAGTCCTTTCTTT. It translates to CASSVGRSPFF. This rearrangement joins TRBV6-1 to TRBJ1-1; D possibly corresponds to TRBD1 (5 bases). Deletions cut 6 bases from V and 12 bases from J, with 14 bases between. Germline CDR1 and CDR2: MNHNS and SASEGT. CDR3 length: 11 residues.

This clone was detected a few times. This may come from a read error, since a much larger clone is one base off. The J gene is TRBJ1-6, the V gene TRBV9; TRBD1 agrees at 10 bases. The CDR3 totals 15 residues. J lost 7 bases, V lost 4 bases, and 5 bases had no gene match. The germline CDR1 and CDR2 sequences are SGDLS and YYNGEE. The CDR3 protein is CASSPRTGGNSPLHF. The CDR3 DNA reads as TGTGCCAGCAGCCCCCGGACAGGGGGGAATTCACCCCTCCACTTT.

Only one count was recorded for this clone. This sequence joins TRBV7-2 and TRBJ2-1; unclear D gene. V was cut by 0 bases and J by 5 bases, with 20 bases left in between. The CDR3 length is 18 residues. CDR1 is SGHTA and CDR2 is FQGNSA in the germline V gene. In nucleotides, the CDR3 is TGTGCCAGCAGCTTAGCGGCAACCCGCAGCAAGAGCGACAATGAGCAGTTCTTC. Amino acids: CASSLAATRSKSDNEQFF.

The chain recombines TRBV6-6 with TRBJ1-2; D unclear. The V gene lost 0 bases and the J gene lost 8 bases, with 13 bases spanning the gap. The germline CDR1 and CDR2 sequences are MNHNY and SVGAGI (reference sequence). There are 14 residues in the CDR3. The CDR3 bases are TGTGCCAGCAGTTACTCTCCGGAGGGCGGGGGCTACACCTTC. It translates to CASSYSPEGGGYTF.

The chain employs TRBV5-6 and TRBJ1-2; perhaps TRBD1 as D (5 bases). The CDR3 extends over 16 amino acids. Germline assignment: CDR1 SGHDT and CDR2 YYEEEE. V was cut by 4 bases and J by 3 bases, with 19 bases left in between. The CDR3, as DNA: TGTGCCAGCAGCCTTGCGGGGCAGGGTAATGACTATGGCTACACCTTC. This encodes CASSLAGQGNDYGYTF.

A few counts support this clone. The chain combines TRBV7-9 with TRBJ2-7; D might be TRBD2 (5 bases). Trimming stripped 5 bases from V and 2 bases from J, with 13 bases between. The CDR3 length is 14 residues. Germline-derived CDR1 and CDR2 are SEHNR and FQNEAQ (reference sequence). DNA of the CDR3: TGTGCCAGCAGCCACGGCGGGCCGGCCTACGAGCAGTACTTC. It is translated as CASSHGGPAYEQYF.

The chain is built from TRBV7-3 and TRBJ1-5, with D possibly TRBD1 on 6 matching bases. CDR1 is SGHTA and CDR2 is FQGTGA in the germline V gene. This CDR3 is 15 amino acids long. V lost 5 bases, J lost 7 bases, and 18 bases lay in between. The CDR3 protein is CASSPTGGAGQPQHF. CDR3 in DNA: TGTGCCAGCAGCCCGACCGGGGGGGCTGGGCAGCCCCAGCATTTT.

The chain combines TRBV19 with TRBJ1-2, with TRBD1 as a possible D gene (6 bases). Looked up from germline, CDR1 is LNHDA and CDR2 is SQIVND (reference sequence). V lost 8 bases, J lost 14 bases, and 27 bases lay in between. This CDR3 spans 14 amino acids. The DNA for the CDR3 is TGTGCCAGTGGCTCTAACAGCAACAGGGCCCAGATTACCTTC. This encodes CASGSNSNRAQITF.

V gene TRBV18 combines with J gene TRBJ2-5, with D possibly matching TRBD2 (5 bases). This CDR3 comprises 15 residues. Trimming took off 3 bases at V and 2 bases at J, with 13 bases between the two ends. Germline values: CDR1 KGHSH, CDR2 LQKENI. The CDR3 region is CASSPSVPSQETQYF. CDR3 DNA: TGTGCCAGCTCACCTAGCGTACCATCACAAGAGACCCAGTACTTC.

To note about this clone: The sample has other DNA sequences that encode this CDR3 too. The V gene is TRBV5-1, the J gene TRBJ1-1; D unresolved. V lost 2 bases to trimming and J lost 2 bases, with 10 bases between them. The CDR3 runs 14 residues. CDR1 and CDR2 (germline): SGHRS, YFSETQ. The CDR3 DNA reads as TGCGCCAGCAGCTTAACTACGGCTAACACTGAAGCTTTCTTT. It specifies CASSLTTANTEAFF.

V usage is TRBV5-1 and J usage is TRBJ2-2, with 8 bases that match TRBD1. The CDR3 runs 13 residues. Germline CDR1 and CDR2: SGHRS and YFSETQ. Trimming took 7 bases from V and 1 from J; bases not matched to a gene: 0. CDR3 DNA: TGCGCCAGCGGACAGGGGAACACCGGGGAGCTGTTTTTT. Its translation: CASGQGNTGELFF.